These 26 T cell receptor beta chains were all obtained from the same sample, sequenced in a study of OX40 agonist ivuxolimab in advanced cancers. Only in-frame clones appear in the TCRdb table, and some are missing; sequencing was by immunoSEQ multiplex PCR. The data show tens of thousands of clones, with 84% seen just once and roughly 0.6% held by the top ten. The specimen was CD4+ or CD8+ T cells sorted from blood, collected in a trial of the OX40 agonist ivuxolimab. The receptors shown here come from an adult with an advanced solid tumor such as melanoma, head and neck, liver or kidney cancer.

This chain uses TRBV30 with TRBJ2-1; D possibly corresponds to TRBD2 (9 bases). CDR3 length equals 12 residues. V was trimmed by 8 bases and J by 6 bases, leaving 14 bases between them. Germline V gives CDR1 GTSNPN, CDR2 SVGIG (reference sequence). CDR3 DNA: TGTGCCGGACAGGGACTAGCCAATGAGCAGTTCTTC. Amino acids: CAGQGLANEQFF.

Remarks on this clone: Relative to the germline gene, one junction end is altered; a read error may explain this. The chain has TRBV5-1 and TRBJ2-7, with 8 bases fitting TRBD2. The CDR3 spans 15 residues. Germline loops: CDR1 SGHRS, CDR2 YFSETQ. The CDR3 protein is CASSLSWGGSGDRHF. CDR3 in DNA: TGCGCCAGCAGCTTATCGTGGGGAGGTAGCGGGGACCGGCACTTC. The full variable domain, its missing parts supplied by reference TRBV5-1 and TRBJ2-7, is KAGVTQTPRYLIKTRGQQVTLSCSPISGHRSVSWYQQTPGQGLQFLFEYFSETQRNKGNFPGRFSGRQFSNSRSEMNVSTLELGDSALYLCASSLSWGGSGDRHFGPGTRLTVT.

The rearrangement uses TRBV30 and TRBJ2-2; D not certain. The V and J ends lost 2 bases and 2 bases respectively, with 6 bases between them. The CDR3 covers 13 residues. Germline V lookup: CDR1 GTSNPN, CDR2 SVGIG (reference sequence). CDR3 sequence (DNA): TGTGCCTGGAGTCTGGACAACACCGGGGAGCTGTTTTTT. Encoded protein: CAWSLDNTGELFF.

The chain joins TRBV6-1 to TRBJ1-1; D may be TRBD1 (5 bases). CDR1 MNHNS and CDR2 SASEGT come from the germline V gene. V was cut by 2 bases and J by 7 bases, with 11 bases left in between. CDR3 size: 13 residues. CDR3 sequence: CASSEWGTDEAFF. CDR3 sequence (DNA): TGTGCCAGCAGTGAATGGGGGACCGATGAAGCTTTCTTT.

The chain is built from TRBV7-9 and TRBJ1-2, with D uncertain. This CDR3 has 16 amino acids. V lost 5 bases to trimming and J lost 1 base, with 17 bases between them. CDR1 is SEHNR and CDR2 is FQNEAQ in the germline V gene (reference sequence). In DNA form, the CDR3 reads TGTGCCAGCAGCCCGATCCCAGATCCAATTAACTATGGCTACACCTTC. It encodes CASSPIPDPINYGYTF.

The chain employs TRBV6-8 and TRBJ2-1; D is uncertain. Germline CDR1 reads MNHGY; CDR2 reads SAAAGT. The CDR3 runs to 17 residues. Trimming took 2 bases from V and 4 from J, leaving 18 bases between them. The CDR3 here is CASSYGCRDLTYNEQFF. CDR3 nucleotide sequence: TGTGCCAGCAGTTACGGTTGCAGAGATTTAACGTACAATGAGCAGTTCTTC.

The chain carries TRBV9 and TRBJ2-5, with D tentatively TRBD1 or TRBD2 (5 bases each). The CDR3 length is 13 residues. V was trimmed by 3 bases and J by 3 bases, leaving 9 bases between them. Per the germline V gene, CDR1 is SGDLS and CDR2 is YYNGEE. CDR3 in amino acids: CASSAGPKETQYF. CDR3 DNA: TGTGCCAGCAGCGCGGGACCTAAAGAGACCCAGTACTTC.

V usage is TRBV11-2 and J usage is TRBJ1-2, with no clear D. V was clipped by 6 bases and J by 0 bases, with 14 bases between them. This CDR3 region has 15 residues. Per germline, CDR1 SGHAT and CDR2 FQNNGV. CDR3 sequence: CASRLLRTSNYGYTF. For the CDR3, the DNA is TGTGCCAGCAGGTTGCTGAGAACCTCTAACTATGGCTACACCTTC.

This clone was picked up a small number of times. The junction and the germline gene differ at one end; a read error may be behind it. V usage is TRBV7-7 and J usage is TRBJ2-6, with TRBD1 matching 7 bases. This CDR3 contains 17 residues. The V gene's germline CDR1 is SSHAT and CDR2 FNYEAQ (reference sequence). Here the CDR3 reads CASSQSTQGSGANVLTF. In DNA form, the CDR3 reads TGTGCTAGCAGCCAAAGTACACAGGGGAGTGGGGCCAACGTCCTGACTTTC.

This chain uses TRBV5-1 with TRBJ1-4; 10 bases line up with TRBD1. V lost 3 bases to trimming and J lost 7 bases; unmatched junction nucleotides: 3. Germline V gene data show CDR1 as SGHRS and CDR2 as YFSETQ. The CDR3 runs to 14 residues. For the CDR3, the DNA is TGCGCCAGCAGCTCGACAGGGGGCGGTGAAAAACTGTTTTTT. It codes for CASSSTGGGEKLFF.

The CDR3 here is CASSWTRDRGNEKLFF. CDR3 bases: TGTGCCAGCAGCTGGACTCGGGACAGGGGGAATGAAAAACTGTTTTTT. The rearrangement links TRBV5-8 to TRBJ1-4; 11 bases are shared with TRBD1. The CDR3 consists of 16 residues. Per germline, CDR1 SGHTS and CDR2 YDEGEE. V trimming: 3 bases; J trimming: 5 bases; junction bases outside the gene matches: 6.

The chain joins TRBV15 to TRBJ2-7, with D unclear. The germline V and J ends were trimmed by 5 bases and 2 bases, with 10 bases remaining between them. Germline lookup yields CDR1 LNHNV and CDR2 YYDKDF (reference sequence). The length of the CDR3 is 13 residues. This CDR3 reads CATSPRPTYEQYF. CDR3 in DNA: TGTGCCACCAGCCCCCGGCCTACCTACGAGCAGTACTTC.

V gene TRBV7-2 combines with J gene TRBJ2-5, with D maybe TRBD1 (6 bases). The V end lost 2 bases, the J end lost 5 bases, and 18 bases lay between the germline ends. The CDR3 has 16 amino acids. Germline CDR1 is SGHTA and CDR2 is FQGNSA. The CDR3 DNA follows: TGTGCCAGCAGCTTAAACCCCGGGGTGGGGGCGGAGACCCAGTACTTC. Amino acid sequence: CASSLNPGVGAETQYF.

V usage is TRBV7-8 and J usage is TRBJ2-1, with 8 bases aligning to TRBD2. This CDR3 has 20 residues. Germline lookup yields CDR1 SGHVS and CDR2 FQNEAQ. V was clipped by 5 bases and J by 8 bases; unmatched bases: 26. CDR3 sequence (DNA): TGTGCCAGCAGCCCGGTCGGGGGACTAGTACCTGCGAGCTCTAGCGATGAGCAGTTCTTC. Residues: CASSPVGGLVPASSSDEQFF.

This sequence joins TRBV7-2 and TRBJ2-7, with no clear D. The CDR3 sequence is 13 residues long. The V gene's germline CDR1 is SGHTA and CDR2 FQGNSA. The V and J ends lost 5 bases and 4 bases respectively, with 12 bases between them. The CDR3 spells CASSRPSRYEQYF. As DNA, the CDR3 is TGTGCCAGCAGCAGGCCTTCGAGGTACGAGCAGTACTTC.

The chain carries TRBV5-4 and TRBJ2-1; 15 bases agree with TRBD2. J gave up 8 bases and V 4 bases, and 7 bases lay outside the gene matches. Germline values: CDR1 SGHNT, CDR2 YYREEE (reference sequence). This CDR3 is built from 16 residues. The CDR3 DNA sequence: TGTGCCAGCAGCCGGACTAGCGGGAGGGTCTTGGATGAGCAGTTCTTC. It translates to CASSRTSGRVLDEQFF.

V is TRBV6-1 and J is TRBJ2-7, with TRBD2 identical over 8 bases. The CDR3 is 16 residues long. Germline V gene sequence: CDR1 MNHNS, CDR2 SASEGT. V trimming: 1 base; J trimming: 1 base; junction bases outside the gene matches: 6. The CDR3 sequence: CASSEDYREGSYEQYF. CDR3 DNA sequence: TGTGCCAGCAGTGAAGACTACCGGGAGGGTTCCTACGAGCAGTACTTC.

The chain combines TRBV6-5 with TRBJ2-2; TRBD1 matches at 7 bases. The trim removed 7 bases at V and 4 bases at J, leaving 6 bases unmatched. CDR3 length: 14 residues. CDR1 MNHEY and CDR2 SVGAGI come from the germline V gene. The CDR3 DNA follows: TGTGCCAGCACAGACAGGGTTTTCACCGGGGAGCTGTTTTTT. Its protein product is CASTDRVFTGELFF.

In this sample, this clone turned up a few times. The CDR3 protein is CASRDLTASYEQYF. CDR3 in DNA: TGTGCCAGCAGGGACCTTACGGCTTCCTACGAGCAGTACTTC. The rearrangement links TRBV2 to TRBJ2-7, with D hard to call. This CDR3 has 14 amino acids. Germline V gene sequence: CDR1 SNHLY, CDR2 FYNNEI. The ends were cut back, 6 bases at V and 1 base at J, with 13 bases in the middle.

The chain has TRBV18 and TRBJ1-1; 7 bases fit TRBD1. Germline CDR1 is KGHSH and CDR2 is LQKENI. Trimming removed 5 bases from V and 4 bases from J; junction bases left unmatched: 4. The CDR3 has 13 residues. Here the CDR3 reads CASSSDRVTEAFF. The DNA for the CDR3 is TGTGCCAGCTCATCAGACAGGGTCACTGAAGCTTTCTTT. Complete variable domain (other parts from reference TRBV18 and TRBJ1-1): NAGVMQNPRHLVRRRGQEARLRCSPMKGHSHVYWYRQLPEEGLKFMVYLQKENIIDESGMPKERFSAEFPKEGPSILRIQQVVRGDSAAYFCASSSDRVTEAFFGQGTRLTVV.

A remark on this clone: Mismatch with germline at one junction end may stem from a read error. The CDR3 DNA sequence: TGTGCTAGCAGCTTAGCGGGCGTGAGGAGGCCTAACAATGAGCAGTTCTTC. Translated, it gives CASSLAGVRRPNNEQFF. This chain joins TRBV7-7 and TRBJ2-1; 7 bases line up with TRBD2. The CDR3 runs to 17 residues. Germline CDR1 is SSHAT and CDR2 is FNYEAQ (reference sequence).

The rearrangement joins TRBV4-1 to TRBJ1-1; weak D call: TRBD1 (5 bases). The CDR3 contains 15 residues. V dropped 1 base and J dropped 5 bases, with 14 bases sitting between them. Germline lookup yields CDR1 MGHRA and CDR2 YSYEKL. The chain's CDR3 is CASSQVEGRGTEAFF. The CDR3 DNA is TGCGCCAGCAGCCAAGTCGAGGGGCGGGGGACTGAAGCTTTCTTT.

V is TRBV5-4 and J is TRBJ1-2; 7 bases match TRBD1. The junction had 11 bases not matched to a gene; V was cut back by 6 bases and J by 3 bases. This CDR3 has 15 residues. Germline V gene data show CDR1 as SGHNT and CDR2 as YYREEE (reference sequence). CDR3 nucleotides: TGTGCCAGCATCCTCTACAGGGGAAAGGACTATGGCTACACCTTC. It yields the protein CASILYRGKDYGYTF.

The chain uses TRBV14 and TRBJ2-6, with a tentative D call TRBD1 (5 bases). The CDR3 spans 17 residues. Germline CDR1 and CDR2: SGHDN and FVKESK. V was cut by 0 bases and J by 0 bases, with 9 bases left in between. The CDR3 nucleotides read TGTGCCAGCAGCCAAGATCATACAGGCTCTGGGGCCAACGTCCTGACTTTC. Its protein product is CASSQDHTGSGANVLTF. Combining the CDR3 with reference TRBV14 and TRBJ2-6 gives the whole variable domain EAGVTQFPSHSVIEKGQTVTLRCDPISGHDNLYWYRRVMGKEIKFLLHFVKESKQDESGMPNNRFLAERTGGTYSTLKVQPAELEDSGVYFCASSQDHTGSGANVLTFGAGSRLTVL.

The V gene is TRBV5-1, the J gene TRBJ1-4; 9 bases are a match to TRBD1. The germline V gene encodes CDR1 SGHRS and CDR2 YFSETQ. After removal of 5 bases from V and 8 bases from J, the junction contained 7 bases not matched to a gene. There are 14 residues in the CDR3. The chain's CDR3 is CASRTGTGREKLFF. In DNA, the CDR3 is TGCGCCAGCAGGACCGGGACAGGGCGAGAAAAACTGTTTTTT.

The gene calls are TRBV6-1 and TRBJ2-2; D is tentatively TRBD1 or TRBD2 (6 bases each). There are 13 residues in the CDR3. In germline, CDR1 is MNHNS, CDR2 SASEGT. V was cut by 8 bases and J by 5 bases, with 12 bases left in between. In DNA, the CDR3 is TGTGCCAGCGGGGGGCGGAGTACCGGGGAGCTGTTTTTT. It encodes CASGGRSTGELFF.